The T cell receptor beta chain described here comes from a study of blood T cell repertoires in COVID-19. Study-level information: The study drew acute and convalescent COVID-19 samples from the United States, Italy and Spain. The cDNA or gDNA used as material had been derived from T cells, B-cell-depleted T cells, or PBMCs.

The CDR3 extends over 14 amino acids. CDR1 is SGHRS and CDR2 is YFSETQ in the germline V gene. V gave up 4 bases and J gave up 4 bases, with 11 bases separating them. Worth noting for this clone: This specimen includes other DNA sequences encoding the same CDR3.

Original methodology: Reference gene primer amplification gave estimated nucleated cell counts. Generated by immunoSEQ multiplex PCR, the TCRdb table keeps only in-frame clones and is missing some. Clone size and the V and J calls come from that table; the DNA yielded D and trimming. The sample records a few hundred thousand clones, approximately 84% being singletons. The sample was peripheral blood. The chain uses TRBV5-1 and TRBJ1-4; D might be TRBD1 (5 bases). This sequence was found in a man in his fifties or sixties with acute or convalescent COVID-19. CDR3 residues: CASSPGRGNEKLFF. The CDR3 DNA is TGCGCCAGCAGCCCGGGGAGGGGTAATGAAAAACTGTTTTTT.